The T cell receptor beta chain under discussion was sequenced for a study of T cell responses to AZD1222 COVID-19 vaccine. Study-level findings and limits: Among the donors, most were white British and more were female, and clonal diversity was possibly underestimated. Spike-wide vaccine-associated CD4 TCRs dominated at 160-218 and 743-854. At baseline, seropositivity was found in only 5 to 7 AZD1222 recipients.

Second doses were pooled across both intervals (about 4 or about 12 weeks). A note on this clone: What it binds is not known.

Sequencing was performed with immunoSEQ multiplex PCR; in TCRdb, only in-frame clones are kept and a portion is missing. The sample holds 120,000 to 150,000 clones, approximately 90% seen once. The V gene end was trimmed by 5 bases and the J gene end by 5 bases; junction bases not matched to a gene: 10. CDR3 length equals 16 residues. Germline CDR1 is MDHEN and CDR2 is SYDVKM. The sequencing used peripheral blood, collected 28 days after the second AZD1222 dose. The chain links TRBV28 to TRBJ2-3; TRBD2 agrees at 10 bases. This clonotype originated in an adult who received the AZD1222 COVID-19 vaccine. CDR3 region: CASSLTAGGSRDTQYF. In nucleotides, the CDR3 is TGTGCCAGCAGTCTTACAGCGGGGGGGTCGAGAGATACGCAGTATTTT.